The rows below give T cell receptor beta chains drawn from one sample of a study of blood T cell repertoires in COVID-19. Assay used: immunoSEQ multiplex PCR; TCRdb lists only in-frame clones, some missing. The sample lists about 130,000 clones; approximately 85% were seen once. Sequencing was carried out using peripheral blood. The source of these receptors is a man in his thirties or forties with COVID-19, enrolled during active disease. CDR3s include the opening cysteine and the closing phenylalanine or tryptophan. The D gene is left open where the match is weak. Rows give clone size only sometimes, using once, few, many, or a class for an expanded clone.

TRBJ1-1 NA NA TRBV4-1 TGCGCCAGCAGCCATTTACTCGCTCGGAAAGGCGGGGGTGACACTGAAGCTTTCTTT CASSHLLARKGGGDTEAFF
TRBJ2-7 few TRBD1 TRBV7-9 TGTGCCAGCAGCTTGGAGTCATGGGACAGGGTTTTCTACGAGCAGTACTTC CASSLESWDRVFYEQYF
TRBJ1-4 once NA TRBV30 TGTGCCTGGAGTACAGGGATGGGTGAAAAACTGTTTTTT CAWSTGMGEKLFF
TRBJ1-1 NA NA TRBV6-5 TGTGCCAGCAGTTTTCTCACTGAAGCTTTCTTT CASSFLTEAFF
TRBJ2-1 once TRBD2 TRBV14 TGTGCCAGCAGCTCTCCCGGGACTAGTGTATTTGAGCAGTTCTTC CASSSPGTSVFEQFF
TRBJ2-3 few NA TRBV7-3 TGTGCCAGCAGCCGTACCCCGGGCCAGGGAAGTACGCAGTATTTT CASSRTPGQGSTQYF
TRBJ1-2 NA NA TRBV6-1 TGTGCCAGCAGTGAAGCGTTAGGCTACACCTTC CASSEALGYTF
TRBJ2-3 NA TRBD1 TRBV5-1 TGCGCCAGCAGCTTGGGGGACAGGGCCGTGGGTACGCAGTATTTT CASSLGDRAVGTQYF
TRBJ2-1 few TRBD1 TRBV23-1 TGCGCCAGCAGTCGTGTGACAGGGCTTGAAGCCAATGAGCAGTTCTTC CASSRVTGLEANEQFF
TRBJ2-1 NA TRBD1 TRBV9 TGTGCCAGCAGCGTTACCCCCGGGACAGCGTACAATGAGCAGTTCTTC CASSVTPGTAYNEQFF
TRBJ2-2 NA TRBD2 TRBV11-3 TGTGCCAGCAGCCAACCTGGGGGACTCCGAGCGGGGACCGGGGAGCTGTTTTTT CASSQPGGLRAGTGELFF